Only one count was recorded for the clone carrying this TCR beta chain. Its antigen is not identified. This clone may be a read error of a much larger clone one base away. Using RNA transcripts as the source, TCR beta CDR3 regions were amplified. Using the HTBI primer set, a first-round RT-PCR was run on the TCR CDR3. A single record per CDR3 protein comes from TCRdb applying MiXCR to the multiplex PCR reads. Among roughly 650,000 distinct CDR3 sequences listed, 16% were seen once. This CDR3 is built from 15 residues. V was shortened by 3 bases and J by 4 bases, with 16 bases between the two germline ends. Looked up from germline, CDR1 is SGHRS and CDR2 is YFSETQ. The data were obtained in a study of T cells in Graves' hyperthyroidism and ophthalmopathy. Study-level results: Blood samples included most of the expanded thyroid clonotypes exceeding 0.001.

Ophthalmopathy patients showed a Clinical Activity Score of at least 3, NOSPECS grade of at least 4 and duration under 3 months. The PBMCs studied were ones that came from approximately 9.9 ml fresh peripheral blood. The sample comprised blood. The TCR sequence derives from a woman aged 40 to 49 with Graves' ophthalmopathy. The chain employs TRBV5-1 and TRBJ1-1; D uncertain. Here the CDR3 reads CASSWGASGSTEAFF. CDR3 in DNA: TGCGCCAGCAGCTGGGGAGCTTCTGGGAGCACTGAAGCTTTCTTT.